The 26 T cell receptor beta chains below all came from one sample that was sequenced in a study of T cell repertoires in cytomegalovirus infection (dated by TCRdb to 2018 to 2020). This sample's treatment or condition label indicates: in vitro stimulation with specific CMV peptide epitopes to enrich CMV-specific T cells. The antigens these receptors bind are not known. Sequencing took place on an Illumina HiSeq 1500. Clones were called with MiXCR by TCRdb after fastp trimmed the public reads at Q25, and only in-frame beta chains were retained. One record per CDR3 amino acid sequence lists the most common genes and DNA. In all, the sample holds around 310,000 distinct CDR3 sequences, and approximately 32% of those were seen once. 15% to 25% of the sample is held by the ten biggest clonotypes. The sequencing used cultured PBMCs, collected from culture after CMV antigen stimulation. The receptor source for this set is a human donor in good health (CMV status not recorded). Some clones in this sample may be carry-over from other donors' samples.

This clonotype was picked up one time. The V and J genes are TRBV25-1 and TRBJ1-1, with D perhaps matching TRBD1 (6 bases). This CDR3 region has 13 residues. V was pared by 7 bases and J by 3 bases, with 12 bases between. Per the germline V gene, CDR1 is MGHDK and CDR2 is SYGVNS. As DNA, the CDR3 is TGTGCCAGCAAGAATCACAGGGACACTGAAGCTTTCTTT. This encodes CASKNHRDTEAFF.

There are a few counts of this clonotype. The chain is built from TRBV28 and TRBJ1-4, with TRBD1 matching 9 bases. After removal of 6 bases from V and 5 bases from J, the junction contained 4 bases not matched to a gene. This CDR3 has 14 amino acids. The germline V gene has CDR1 MDHEN and CDR2 SYDVKM. The CDR3 DNA is TGTGCCAGCAGGACAGGGGGAACAAATGAAAAACTGTTTTTT. Residues: CASRTGGTNEKLFF.

This clonotype came up a few times. The CDR3 DNA reads as TGTGCCAGCAATCCCCAGGGGGATGTTAGCAATCAGCCCCAGCATTTT. Encoded protein: CASNPQGDVSNQPQHF. V usage is TRBV27 and J usage is TRBJ1-5, with TRBD1 matching 7 bases. The CDR3 loop spans 16 amino acids. Germline CDR1 reads MNHEY; CDR2 reads SMNVEV (reference sequence). The J segment lost 0 bases and the V segment lost 7 bases, leaving 9 bases of the junction unmatched.

The sample holds a few counts of this clonotype. The CDR3 sequence is CASSYGQDYTEAFF. The CDR3 region has the DNA TGTGCCAGCAGTTACGGGCAGGACTACACTGAAGCTTTCTTT. The chain combines TRBV6-5 with TRBJ1-1; D not resolved. Trimming shortened V by 2 bases and J by 3 bases, and 10 bases separated the two germline ends. CDR3 length: 14 residues. CDR1 is MNHEY, CDR2 SVGAGI, per germline.

This clonotype was recorded at least ten times. The gene calls are TRBV7-2 and TRBJ2-7, with 9 bases lining up with TRBD2. Germline V lookup: CDR1 SGHTA, CDR2 FQGNSA. CDR3 size: 15 residues. Unmatched junction bases numbered 8, after V lost 6 bases and J lost 2 bases. The CDR3 sequence: CASSNKREETYEQYF. DNA for the CDR3: TGTGCCAGCAGTAACAAGCGGGAGGAGACCTACGAGCAGTACTTC.

Comments on this clonotype: Compared with germline, one end of the junction differs, possibly owing to a read error. This chain links TRBV5-3 with TRBJ1-5; the D is unclear. TRBV5-3 is labeled an ORF, and its function is uncertain. The CDR3 consists of 15 residues. The CDR3 coding sequence is TGTGCCAGCAGCTTGGAACCGGGCCTTAATCAGCCCCAGCATTTT. It yields the protein CASSLEPGLNQPQHF.

The CDR3 sequence: CASSLELARNEQYF. The DNA of the CDR3 is TGCGCCAGCAGCTTGGAGTTGGCACGCAACGAGCAGTACTTC. The gene calls are TRBV5-1 and TRBJ2-7; no clear D. V gave up 0 bases and J gave up 5 bases, with 12 bases separating them. Germline-derived CDR1 and CDR2 are SGHRS and YFSETQ. This CDR3 spans 14 amino acids.

The chain employs TRBV10-2 and TRBJ2-3, with 9 bases fitting TRBD2. The germline V gene encodes CDR1 WSHSY and CDR2 SAAADI. V lost 3 bases and J lost 0; bases outside the gene matches: 4. The CDR3 consists of 16 residues. CDR3 coding DNA: TGCGCCAGCAGTGACCCCAGCGGGGGGAGCACAGATACGCAGTATTTT. Residues: CASSDPSGGSTDTQYF.

In its sample, this clonotype was seen a few times. The J gene is TRBJ2-1, the V gene TRBV28; a possible D gene is TRBD1 (6 bases). V lost 6 bases and J 1 base, leaving 16 bases between the germline ends. CDR3 length: 16 amino acids. CDR1 and CDR2 from the germline V gene are MDHEN and SYDVKM. The CDR3 nucleotides are TGTGCCAGCAGGGGGGCAGGGCCAGAGTCCTACAATGAGCAGTTCTTC. This encodes CASRGAGPESYNEQFF.

This clonotype was seen ten or more times. The gene calls are TRBV11-1 and TRBJ2-7; D gene ambiguous. The V end lost 5 bases, the J end lost 3 bases, and 14 bases lay between the germline ends. This CDR3 spans 14 amino acids. In germline, CDR1 is SGHAT, CDR2 FQDESV (reference sequence). CDR3 protein: CASSPFLTGYEQYF. The CDR3 coding sequence is TGTGCCAGCAGCCCTTTTTTGACCGGCTACGAGCAGTACTTC.

The V and J genes are TRBV29-1 and TRBJ1-5; possible D gene TRBD1, 5 bases. There are 12 residues in the CDR3. Trimming cost V 4 bases and J 2 bases, with 6 bases left between them. Germline values: CDR1 SQVTM, CDR2 ANQGSEA. Here the CDR3 reads CSVAQGNQPQHF. The CDR3, as DNA: TGCAGCGTTGCACAGGGCAATCAGCCCCAGCATTTT.

The rearrangement uses TRBV11-2 and TRBJ2-3; TRBD2 matches 7 bases. J gave up 2 bases and V 0 bases, and 8 bases lay outside the gene matches. The CDR3 is 17 residues long. CDR1 and CDR2 (germline): SGHAT, FQNNGV. The CDR3 coding sequence is TGTGCCAGCAGCTTAGATTTTCTAGCGGCGATCACAGATACGCAGTATTTT. Translated: CASSLDFLAAITDTQYF.

The table lists this clonotype with many counts. The chain joins TRBV5-1 to TRBJ2-3, with 7 bases aligning to TRBD2. The CDR3 consists of 18 residues. The ends lost 0 bases at V and 1 base at J; junction bases unmatched: 11. Germline V gene data show CDR1 as SGHRS and CDR2 as YFSETQ. The CDR3 sequence: CASSLAGGKLTGTDTQYF. The CDR3 nucleotides are TGCGCCAGCAGCTTGGCCGGGGGGAAATTAACCGGCACAGATACGCAGTATTTT.

The V gene is TRBV7-9, the J gene TRBJ2-2, with D perhaps assigned TRBD1 or TRBD2 (5 bases each). From germline, CDR1 is SEHNR and CDR2 FQNEAQ (reference sequence). V lost 4 bases and J lost 0, with 12 bases in between. The CDR3 length is 16 residues. The CDR3 spells CASSSRDLSNTGELFF. In DNA, the CDR3 is TGTGCCAGCAGCTCCCGGGACCTTTCGAACACCGGGGAGCTGTTTTTT.

At least ten counts were recorded for this clonotype. The CDR3 loop reads CAISESAGGKGQFF. Here the CDR3 DNA reads TGTGCCATCAGTGAGTCGGCGGGGGGTAAAGGGCAGTTCTTC. The genes are TRBV10-3 and TRBJ2-1, with 8 nucleotides matching TRBD2. Trimming removed 0 bases from V and 12 bases from J; junction bases left unmatched: 7. Germline V lookup: CDR1 ENHRY, CDR2 SYGVKD. CDR3 length: 14 residues.

This clonotype has a handful of counts. This sequence joins TRBV7-8 and TRBJ2-1; 10 bases are shared with TRBD2. Germline V lookup: CDR1 SGHVS, CDR2 FQNEAQ. The CDR3 runs 16 residues. Trimming cost V 5 bases and J 7 bases; bases outside gene matches: 11. CDR3 sequence (DNA): TGTGCCAGCAGCGCCAACCCGGGACTAGCGTTAAATGAGCAGTTCTTC. It codes for CASSANPGLALNEQFF.

This clonotype was detected a few times. V usage is TRBV12-3 or TRBV12-4 and J usage is TRBJ2-3, with D perhaps assigned TRBD1 or TRBD2 (5 bases each). V lost 1 base and J 1 base, leaving 18 bases between the germline ends. CDR3 length equals 18 residues. As DNA, the CDR3 is TGTGCCAGCAGTTTAGGAAGGGGACCCACGCCCCGCACAGATACGCAGTATTTT. It encodes CASSLGRGPTPRTDTQYF.

This chain uses TRBV7-6 with TRBJ2-1; D may be TRBD1 (5 bases). The V gene lost 5 bases and the J gene lost 11 bases, with 13 bases spanning the gap. The germline gives CDR1 SGHVS, CDR2 FNYEAQ. The CDR3 has 12 residues. The CDR3 DNA sequence: TGTGCCAGCAGCCACGGACAACTCCAGCAGTTCTTC. Protein: CASSHGQLQQFF.

The gene calls are TRBV6-5 and TRBJ2-7, with D unresolved. V was clipped by 5 bases and J by 3 bases, with 17 bases between them. Germline V gene data show CDR1 as MNHEY and CDR2 as SVGAGI. The CDR3 is 15 residues long. CDR3 nucleotides: TGTGCCAGCAGTAATACCCCCTCTCCGCTCTACGAGCAGTACTTC. It is translated as CASSNTPSPLYEQYF.

This chain uses TRBV20-1 with TRBJ2-1; 8 bases agree with TRBD2. The V gene end was trimmed by 6 bases and the J gene end by 2 bases; junction bases not matched to a gene: 18. This CDR3 is built from 18 residues. From germline, CDR1 is DFQATT and CDR2 SNEGSKA (reference sequence). CDR3 in DNA: TGCAGTGCCCCCAGCGGGACGGGGGGGAAAGTCGCCTACAATGAGCAGTTCTTC. This encodes CSAPSGTGGKVAYNEQFF.

This clonotype was found once. V is TRBV7-2 and J is TRBJ2-3; D perhaps matches TRBD2 (5 bases). CDR3 length: 13 residues. Trimming took 5 bases from V and 5 from J, leaving 11 bases between them. Per germline, CDR1 SGHTA and CDR2 FQGNSA. Here the CDR3 DNA reads TGTGCCAGCAGCCCCTGGACTGGAGATACGCAGTATTTT. It specifies CASSPWTGDTQYF.

This clonotype was seen ten or more times. The chain recombines TRBV7-8 with TRBJ1-4; D is undetermined. Germline V gene data show CDR1 as SGHVS and CDR2 as FQNEAQ. V lost 5 bases and J lost 0, with 16 bases in between. This CDR3 is built from 17 residues. The CDR3 DNA is TGTGCCAGCAGCCCCCATGAGGGCCCTGCAACTAATGAAAAACTGTTTTTT. Translation gives CASSPHEGPATNEKLFF.

This chain links TRBV18 with TRBJ1-1, with unresolved D. CDR1 is KGHSH and CDR2 is LQKENI in the germline V gene. The ends were cut back, 2 bases at V and 2 bases at J, with 9 bases in the middle. The CDR3 covers 14 residues. Written as DNA, the CDR3 is TGTGCCAGCTCACCATTGTCAGAAAACACTGAAGCTTTCTTT. Protein product: CASSPLSENTEAFF.

This clonotype has a handful of counts. The chain employs TRBV30 and TRBJ2-1; D call uncertain. Trimming took 1 base from V and 6 from J, leaving 4 bases between them. The CDR3 length is 11 residues. The germline V gene has CDR1 GTSNPN and CDR2 SVGIG (reference sequence). CDR3 loop: CAWSARNEQFF. The CDR3 DNA reads TGTGCCTGGAGTGCCCGCAATGAGCAGTTCTTC.

The table lists this clonotype with a few counts. The CDR3 DNA reads as TGTGCCAGCAGTCCCCTCGATTTGGGGGCGAGCGCCTCCTACAATGAGCAGTTCTTC. The encoded protein is CASSPLDLGASASYNEQFF. This rearrangement joins TRBV28 to TRBJ2-1; TRBD1 is a possible D gene (6 bases). The CDR3 is 19 residues long. V lost 5 bases and J 0 bases, leaving 23 bases between the germline ends. The germline V gene has CDR1 MDHEN and CDR2 SYDVKM.

This clonotype occurred a few times. The chain combines TRBV9 with TRBJ2-1; 8 bases match TRBD2. There are 15 residues in the CDR3. Germline V gives CDR1 SGDLS, CDR2 YYNGEE. The J segment lost 0 bases and the V segment lost 3 bases, leaving 2 bases of the junction unmatched. CDR3 bases: TGTGCCAGCAGCGATAGCGGGAACTCCTACAATGAGCAGTTCTTC. It codes for CASSDSGNSYNEQFF.